The T cell receptor beta chain described here comes from a study of technical replicates of blood from several donors. The data were produced by immunoSEQ multiplex PCR, yet TCRdb's version contains in-frame clones alone and is incomplete. The profile covers under 100,000 clones, with about 95% appearing a single time and roughly 0.33% taken by the ten largest. The V gene end was trimmed by 5 bases and the J gene end by 4 bases; junction bases not matched to a gene: 4. This CDR3 spans 14 amino acids. The germline V gene has CDR1 MNHEY and CDR2 SMNVEV (reference sequence). Sequencing was performed on T cells isolated from PBMCs. This receptor was identified in a human donor in good health. The V call is TRBV27, the J call TRBJ1-3, with 8 bases matching TRBD1. The CDR3 nucleotides read TGTGCCAGCAGTCCCTGGACAGGGGGAAACACCATATATTTT. It translates to CASSPWTGGNTIYF.